A selection of T cell receptor beta chains follows, all from one sample in a study of CD8+ T cells in alopecia areata. Profiling relied on immunoSEQ multiplex PCR, and the TCRdb table lists in-frame clones only, not all of them. The sample has over 85,000 clones, 41% seen once. Sequenced: CD4+ T cells sorted from blood. The source is a human donor with alopecia areata. Both conserved end residues are trimmed from each CDR3. Each record gives: V gene, CDR3 protein.

TRBV15	ATSRKGAFSTDTQY
TRBV29-1	SAPTGTAYNEQF
TRBV7-2	ASSLRVASGGNTIY
TRBV29-1	SVERGHNEQF
TRBV19	ASKDRASTDTQY
TRBV19	ASSIRQGGGETQY
TRBV5-4	ASSPTRSPETQY
TRBV7-3	ASSLDGSRNTEAF
TRBV4-3	ASSQVQGPTYEQY
TRBV29-1	SVYPQGNPIHEQF
TRBV27	ASRADRRNTEAF
TRBV18	ASSARTADGGQF
TRBV27	ASSFGGRASDTQY
TRBV2	ASLSRNTGELF
TRBV5-1	ASSAGAGGLSYEQY
TRBV4-1	ASSQELRRDEQF
TRBV5-4	ASSKDIGDTQY
TRBV11-2	ASSLGDRGQETQY
TRBV7-9	ASSRGGSSYEQY